Each of the 19 T cell receptor beta chains below was sequenced from the same sample in a study of Graves' ophthalmopathy and Graves' hyperthyroidism. TCR beta CDR3 regions were amplified from RNA transcripts. HTBI primers primed a first-round RT-PCR, and a second-round multiplex PCR followed. TCRdb re-analysed the multiplex PCR reads in MiXCR, keeping a single row per CDR3 protein. The sample carries a few hundred thousand distinct CDR3 sequences, less than 20% recorded once. Sample: peripheral blood. The receptors come from a woman under 30 with stable Graves' hyperthyroidism.

The chain recombines TRBV19 with TRBJ1-5; a weak D match, TRBD1 (6 bases). CDR1 and CDR2 (germline): LNHDA, SQIVND (reference sequence). The V end lost 1 base, the J end lost 4 bases, and 11 bases lay between the germline ends. The CDR3 spans 15 residues. This CDR3 reads CASSIVRTENQPQHF. In DNA form, the CDR3 reads TGTGCCAGTAGTATAGTAAGGACAGAAAATCAGCCCCAGCATTTT.

This clonotype came up a few times. Given the absence of the conserved phenylalanine or tryptophan at the CDR3 end, a read error is likely. This chain uses TRBV9 with TRBJ1-6; unclear D gene. The germline V gene has CDR1 SGDLS and CDR2 YYNGEE. The CDR3 extends over 15 amino acids. V shed 0 bases and J shed 5 bases, with 9 bases lying between them. CDR3 region: CASSVAGGNNSPLHS. Here the CDR3 DNA reads TGTGCCAGCAGCGTAGCCGGCGGCAATAATTCACCCCTCCACTCT.

This clonotype was recorded at least ten times. One end of the junction fails to match germline, which may point to a read error. The V gene is TRBV2, the J gene TRBJ1-1; a possible D gene is TRBD1 (5 bases). Germline CDR1 reads SNHLY; CDR2 reads FYNNEI. This CDR3 has 12 residues. The DNA for the CDR3 is TGTGCCACCTCGGGGCGCCCCACTGAAGCTGTCTTT. This sequence encodes CATSGRPTEAVF.

Ten or more counts support this clonotype. This rearrangement joins TRBV6-2 or TRBV6-3 to TRBJ1-2; D is ambiguous. Germline lookup yields CDR1 MNHEY and CDR2 SVGEGT. The CDR3 runs to 15 residues. The V and J ends lost 1 base and 7 bases respectively, with 16 bases between them. In DNA, the CDR3 is TGTGCCAGCAGTTACTACCGGTGGAGTTCTCCTGGCTACACCTTC. Translation gives CASSYYRWSSPGYTF.

The table lists this clonotype with many counts. The J gene is TRBJ2-5, the V gene TRBV19; D is perhaps TRBD2 (6 bases). Germline V CDR1 and CDR2: LNHDA, SQIVND (reference sequence). V lost 7 bases and J 2 bases, leaving 17 bases between the germline ends. The CDR3 covers 15 residues. CDR3 bases: TGTGCCAGTACCCCCGCGGGGCAGCTACAAGAGACCCAGTACTTC. Protein sequence: CASTPAGQLQETQYF.

This clonotype was counted many times. Here the CDR3 DNA reads TGTGCCAGCAGTTGGGGACAGGTGGGCTCCTATAATTCACCCCTCCACTTT. Its protein product is CASSWGQVGSYNSPLHF. This sequence joins TRBV6-5 and TRBJ1-6; TRBD1 aligns across 8 bases. Germline loops: CDR1 MNHEY, CDR2 SVGAGI. This CDR3 has 17 residues. After removal of 4 bases from V and 0 bases from J, the junction contained 5 bases not matched to a gene.

This chain links TRBV28 with TRBJ1-5, with no clear D. V lost 8 bases, J lost 6 bases, and 8 bases lay in between. CDR1 MDHEN and CDR2 SYDVKM come from the germline V gene. There are 11 residues in the CDR3. The CDR3 DNA is TGTGCCAGCGAGGGTCCTCAGCCCCAGCATTTT. This translates into CASEGPQPQHF.

This clonotype was found many times. The chain has TRBV7-9 and TRBJ2-7; 7 bases line up with TRBD1. V lost 1 base to trimming and J lost 2 bases; unmatched junction nucleotides: 5. The length of the CDR3 is 15 residues. Looked up from germline, CDR1 is SEHNR and CDR2 is FQNEAQ (reference sequence). This chain's CDR3 is CASSLGWDRPYEQYF. In DNA form, the CDR3 reads TGTGCCAGCAGCTTAGGGTGGGACAGACCCTACGAGCAGTACTTC.

This chain uses TRBV5-1 with TRBJ2-2, with 7 bases matching TRBD1. This CDR3 is built from 16 residues. Trimming took 4 bases from V and 0 from J; bases not matched to a gene: 6. In germline, CDR1 is SGHRS, CDR2 YFSETQ. The CDR3 nucleotides are TGCGCCAGCAGCCCCAAGGGGGCCGCGAACACCGGGGAGCTGTTTTTT. The encoded protein is CASSPKGAANTGELFF.

The V call is TRBV3-1, the J call TRBJ1-6, with a weak D call TRBD1 (5 bases). CDR3 length: 14 amino acids. Germline V CDR1 and CDR2: LGHDT, YNNKEL (reference sequence). V lost 4 bases to trimming and J lost 8 bases, with 12 bases between them. CDR3 residues: CASSPLGVDSPLHF. CDR3 in DNA: TGTGCCAGCAGCCCCCTAGGGGTAGATTCACCCCTCCACTTT. Variable domain in full (rest from reference TRBV3-1 and TRBJ1-6): DTAVSQTPKYLVTQMGNDKSIKCEQNLGHDTMYWYKQDSKKFLKIMFSYNNKELIINETVPNRFSPKSPDKAHLNLHINSLELGDSAVYFCASSPLGVDSPLHFGNGTRLTVT.

This clonotype was seen ten or more times. The chain is built from TRBV29-1 and TRBJ1-1, with D possibly matching TRBD1 (6 bases). V dropped 5 bases and J dropped 1 base, with 14 bases sitting between them. The CDR3 is made up of 14 amino acids. The germline CDR1 and CDR2 sequences are SQVTM and ANQGSEA. The chain's CDR3 is CSVFGDTSNTEAFF. DNA for the CDR3: TGCAGCGTTTTCGGGGACACCTCGAACACTGAAGCTTTCTTT.

This clonotype was observed many times. This rearrangement joins TRBV11-2 to TRBJ1-6, with D hard to call. There are 16 residues in the CDR3. V lost 3 bases, J lost 9 bases, and 18 bases lay in between. Germline V lookup: CDR1 SGHAT, CDR2 FQNNGV. The CDR3 sequence: CASSFRTSPGSSPLHF. CDR3 nucleotide sequence: TGTGCCAGCAGCTTTAGGACCAGTCCCGGGAGTTCACCCCTCCACTTT.

This clonotype was recorded many times. The genes are TRBV6-2 or TRBV6-3 and TRBJ1-1; D uncertain. Deletions cut 3 bases from V and 11 bases from J, with 10 bases between. The CDR3 covers 11 residues. Germline CDR1 and CDR2: MNHEY and SVGEGT. The CDR3 loop is CASSYYGNAFF. For the CDR3, the DNA is TGTGCCAGCAGTTATTACGGTAATGCTTTCTTT.

This clonotype was seen ten or more times. The rearrangement links TRBV19 to TRBJ1-5; D uncertain. The CDR3 sequence is 15 residues long. Germline V gives CDR1 LNHDA, CDR2 SQIVND (reference sequence). V lost 1 base, J lost 0 bases, and 7 bases lay in between. CDR3 sequence reads: CASSIGRDSNQPQHF. The CDR3 DNA reads as TGTGCCAGTAGTATAGGCAGAGATAGCAATCAGCCCCAGCATTTT.

The chain uses TRBV3-1 and TRBJ1-6; 7 nucleotides match TRBD1. The CDR3 has 16 residues. Germline lookup yields CDR1 LGHDT and CDR2 YNNKEL (reference sequence). The V and J ends lost 0 bases and 7 bases, in that order; junction bases with no gene match: 6. CDR3 amino acids: CASSQDQTGENSPLHF. The CDR3 bases are TGTGCCAGCAGCCAAGATCAAACAGGGGAAAATTCACCCCTCCACTTT.

This clonotype has a count of ten or more. The chain joins TRBV24-1 to TRBJ1-2, with 7 bases matching TRBD1. V lost 3 bases to trimming and J lost 8 bases; unmatched junction nucleotides: 8. CDR3 length: 14 amino acids. Germline CDR1 KGHDR, CDR2 SFDVKD. Here the CDR3 reads CATSDPDRVLGYTF. CDR3 DNA sequence: TGTGCCACCAGTGATCCCGACAGGGTCTTAGGCTACACCTTC.

The sample holds many counts of this clonotype. A read error may account for a junction end that differs from germline. This chain joins TRBV7-7 and TRBJ1-2; 8 bases are a match to TRBD1. The CDR3 runs 16 residues. Germline CDR1 SSHAT, CDR2 FNYEAQ (reference sequence). CDR3 loop: CASSLPLDRATYGYTF. Written as DNA, the CDR3 is TGTGCTAGCAGCCTCCCCCTGGACAGGGCAACCTATGGCTACACCTTC.

This clonotype was observed at least ten times. J is TRBJ1-6 and V is TRBV15; D might be TRBD1 (5 bases). Trimming took 1 base from V and 0 from J, leaving 10 bases between them. The CDR3 is 17 amino acids. Germline CDR1 and CDR2: LNHNV and YYDKDF (reference sequence). The CDR3 reads CATSRGSGSSYNSPLHF. CDR3 coding DNA: TGTGCCACCAGCAGAGGGTCAGGGAGCTCCTATAATTCACCCCTCCACTTT. Full variable domain (rest looked up from reference TRBV15 and TRBJ1-6): DAMVIQNPRYQVTQFGKPVTLSCSQTLNHNVMYWYQQKSSQAPKLLFHYYDKDFNNEADTPDNFQSRRPNTSFCFLDIRSPGLGDTAMYLCATSRGSGSSYNSPLHFGNGTRLTVT.

There are many counts of this clonotype. The chain uses TRBV5-5 and TRBJ2-5; D is possibly TRBD1 (6 bases). Deletions cut 0 bases from V and 4 bases from J, with 13 bases between. The V gene's germline CDR1 is SGHKS and CDR2 YYEKEE (reference sequence). CDR3 length equals 15 residues. The CDR3 DNA follows: TGTGCCAGCAGCTTGGGCAGGGAGACAGGAGAGACCCAGTACTTC. Protein sequence: CASSLGRETGETQYF.